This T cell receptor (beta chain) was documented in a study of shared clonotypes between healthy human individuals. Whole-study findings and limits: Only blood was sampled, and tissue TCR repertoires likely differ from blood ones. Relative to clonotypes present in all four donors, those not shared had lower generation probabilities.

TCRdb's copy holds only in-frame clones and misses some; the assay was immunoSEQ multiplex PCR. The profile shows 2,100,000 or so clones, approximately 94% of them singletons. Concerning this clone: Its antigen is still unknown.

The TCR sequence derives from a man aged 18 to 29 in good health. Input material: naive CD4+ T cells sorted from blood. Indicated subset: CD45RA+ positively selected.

The CDR3 spells CASSPWQGNTEAFF. In nucleotides, the CDR3 is TGCGCCAGCAGCCCCTGGCAGGGAAACACTGAAGCTTTCTTT. The chain recombines TRBV5-1 with TRBJ1-1; TRBD1 might be the D (5 bases). Looked up from germline, CDR1 is SGHRS and CDR2 is YFSETQ. This CDR3 comprises 14 residues. V shed 4 bases and J shed 2 bases, with 12 bases lying between them.